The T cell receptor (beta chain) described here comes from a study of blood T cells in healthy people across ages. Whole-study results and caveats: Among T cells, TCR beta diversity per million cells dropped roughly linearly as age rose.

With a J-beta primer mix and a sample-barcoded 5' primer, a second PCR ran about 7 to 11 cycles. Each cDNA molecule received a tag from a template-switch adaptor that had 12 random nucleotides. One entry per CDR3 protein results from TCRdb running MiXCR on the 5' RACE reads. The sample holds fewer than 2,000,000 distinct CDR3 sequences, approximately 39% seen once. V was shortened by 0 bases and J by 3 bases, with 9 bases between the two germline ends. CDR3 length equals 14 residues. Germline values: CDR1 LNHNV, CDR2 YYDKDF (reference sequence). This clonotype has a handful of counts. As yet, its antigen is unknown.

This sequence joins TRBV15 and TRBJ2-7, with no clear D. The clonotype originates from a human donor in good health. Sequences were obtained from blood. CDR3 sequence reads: CATSRDLAHYEQYF. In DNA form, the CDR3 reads TGTGCCACCAGCAGAGACCTGGCCCACTACGAGCAGTACTTC.